This TCR beta chain originates from a study of cytomegalovirus exposure and HLA in healthy donors (dated by TCRdb to 2017 to 2019). With respect to the entire study: In an earlier analysis of under 600 of the donors, 276 Gb of sequence data and 90 million to 120 million unique TCR beta sequences from about 190 million T cells were reported. Roughly 290 gigabases of sequencing data and around 85 million unique TCR sequences made up an early release that covered over 550 HLA-typed donors. The genetic ancestry cluster associated with self-reported Caucasian donors included over 80% of the 350 to 500 genotyped donors. The study was designed to test whether signatures of past pathogen exposure could be identified by cataloging public T cell receptors. The study profiled the T cell repertoires of around 700 subjects by immunosequencing and related them to cytomegalovirus serostatus. In addition to the first cohort of 650 to 750 subjects, a separate validation cohort of 120 different subjects was used. To predict cytomegalovirus infection status, the study brought together high-throughput TCR immunosequencing, statistical association of individual TCRs with disease status, and machine learning. To study patterns of TCR occurrence, a later analysis re-analyzed previously published TCR beta repertoires from 666 donors and added high-resolution HLA genotyping. Rather than drawing on any new phenotypic data, the later analysis identified candidate immune exposures from TCR beta sequences and the way those sequences occurred across donors. In an earlier analysis of around 540 of the donors, high-throughput TCR beta sequencing was used to judge whether each TCR beta V gene segment behaved as functional or pseudogenic. Donor age, sex, ethnicity and CMV serostatus were collected together with the repertoire data. Genome-wide SNP genotypes for about three fifths of the 666 donors were used in a later genetic analysis, which treated that subset as a discovery cohort. All discovery cohort repertoires had been generated using a single sequencing platform. HLA typing included class I and class II loci at four-digit resolution. The number of typed donors differed by locus: roughly 620-630 for A, B, C, DRB1 and DQB1; 522 for DQA1; 606 for DPA1; and about 450 for DPB1. Because of strong linkage in the cohort, five DR-DQ haplotypes were treated as single units for association and clustering. Among around 400 genotyped donors of the cohort, an average of around 250,000 unique TCR beta nucleotide sequences was sequenced per donor, of which approximately 19% were non-productive. Study-wide conclusions, independent of this receptor: A cluster of highly shared sequence variants was judged likely to be a technical artifact of the sequencing pipeline. An association between a missense DCLRE1C variant and V-gene and J-gene trimming of TCR beta chains was found in a later genetic analysis and replicated in an independent cohort. In a later genetic analysis, fewer N-insertions in productive TCRs were reported among donors in an Asian-associated ancestry cluster than the roughly 710-donor mean. An earlier analysis of approximately 500 of the donors showed that most TCR beta V segments appeared in productive rearrangements either about 87% or about 30% of the time, which broadly matched IMGT annotations. In a later analysis, the rate of TCR association differed among HLA loci, with DRB1 alleles having the most associated TCRs and HLA-C alleles having the fewest. Because HLA typing was unavailable for some donors at each locus, only the typed subset was used in association tests. A later analysis found that most CMV-associated TCR beta chains appeared HLA-restricted, with HLA associations seemingly driven largely by CMV exposure. According to the authors, the approach could potentially be generalized to other disease states and immunological phenotypes. Several of the top co-occurrence clusters appeared to be linked to parvovirus B19, influenza, CMV and Epstein-Barr virus, according to a later analysis. At a false discovery rate of 0.05, a later analysis linked about 16,000 TCR beta sequences to specific HLA alleles. The classifier was reported to diagnose cytomegalovirus status with high specificity and sensitivity in both the original and validation cohorts. In a later analysis, HLA-associated TCR beta chains were found to be more clonally expanded and to have lower generation probabilities than equally common non-associated chains. Three of the identified cytomegalovirus-associated TCR beta chains were confirmed in vitro to be specific for cytomegalovirus antigens. Linkage disequilibrium might explain the correlated functional status among segregating V segments, but an unknown experimental factor could not be ruled out. Across donors, most TCR sequences were observed very rarely, whereas some public TCRs were present in many individuals. Assigning TCR associations to individual alleles was difficult when HLA alleles, especially DR and DQ, strongly co-occurred. The study gave a list of over 150 TCR beta chains associated with cytomegalovirus. Because counts were too low, some 16 rarely observed V segments, including chromosome 9 orphons, were excluded from the earlier analysis of a few hundred of the donors. This cohort had only TCR beta chains sequenced, and the lack of alpha or paired-chain data limited which features could be detected. Roughly uniform sequencing depth across donors was assumed in presence/absence analyses, although this assumption may not hold. CMV serostatus was the only immune exposure information available for the cohort. A further reported finding was that TCR beta sequences accurately predicted the HLA-A and HLA-B alleles for most subjects in the first cohort.

Concerning this clone itself: No cognate antigen has been identified for it. It has no much larger one-base neighbor in the sample; base qualities were not kept.

Libraries came from the immunoSEQ multiplex PCR assay. The multiplex PCR relied on a mix of 60 forward primers for TCR Vbeta segments and 13 reverse primers for TCR Jbeta segments. The CDR3 region of rearranged TCR beta genes was amplified from genomic DNA by a multiplex PCR assay. The Illumina HiSeq System was used to sequence the amplified TCR beta libraries as 87-base-pair reads. From the authors' description of their analysis: In a later analysis, 70 million to 95 million unique TCR beta chains were counted across the roughly 610 repertoires, and some 10 million of these chains were shared by at least two donors. Raw reads were error-corrected and collapsed into unique sequences with a nearest-neighbor algorithm that merged closely related sequences to remove PCR and sequencing errors. To assign V, D and J gene segments, CDR3 sequences were aligned to IMGT reference sequences. Each retained sequence needed at least a six-nucleotide match to both a V gene segment and a J gene segment. Rearrangements were called productive when the CDR3 lacked stop codons and stayed in frame with V and J; all others were non-productive. Following IMGT convention, CDR3 was defined as the stretch from the second conserved V-encoded cysteine to the conserved J-encoded phenylalanine. The earlier analysis of more than 450 of the donors excluded sequences that lacked an unambiguous match to a single V gene segment. An earlier analysis of 500 to 700 of the donors classified V segments as functional when productive rearrangements were above 56.7% and as segregating when the standard deviation between donors was above 5%. To diagnose cytomegalovirus status from the catalog of TCR beta chain sequences, a statistical classification framework was built. In a later analysis, V and J genes were assigned by comparing TCR nucleotide sequences against IMGT/GENE-DB human TR gene sequences. Using the TCRdist pipeline, a later analysis assigned CDR3 sequences along with most-parsimonious VDJ recombination scenarios. A later analysis defined each TCR beta chain by its CDR3 amino acid sequence plus V-gene family, and excluded reads lacking a unique V-gene family. To address suspected cross-contamination and a sequencing artifact, a later analysis removed over 500 highly shared, low-generation-probability nucleotide sequences. In a later analysis, a clonal expansion index for each public chain was calculated from normalized within-repertoire ranks of inferred template counts. In a later analysis, generation probabilities were computed with a VDJ recombination model fitted to out-of-frame rearrangements, and the resulting probabilities were checked against IGoR. A later analysis scored TCR-TCR, TCR-HLA and TCR-CMV co-occurrence with hypergeometric tests, applying a repertoire-size bias correction to TCR pairs. To estimate false discovery rates, a later analysis permuted the HLA or CMV assignments 20 times. A later analysis grouped co-occurring TCRs with DBSCAN, adding TCRdist sequence similarity when clustering within HLA-allele-positive subsets. Co-occurrence clustering excluded repertoires with fewer than 30,000 or more than 120,000 public chains, plus five with anomalous nucleotide sharing. This is the immuneACCESS table as TCRdb keeps it, with only in-frame sequences that have V and J called. A part of the clones is gone; compared with another copy, unresolved V genes explain less than half, and the rest is unexplained. V and J calls plus clone size are reproduced from that table; the DNA served to infer D and trimming. The sample contains about 93,000 clones, approximately 80% of them found a single time. The ten most abundant clones make up around 3.8% of the sample.

In total, 600 or so healthy bone marrow donors made up the cohort. All cohort members were sampled while nominally healthy, although unrecorded immune exposures were likely present. The donor tested CMV seronegative and was one of the 352 seronegative cohort members. A peripheral blood sample was collected from each donor, and TCR beta sequencing was performed on peripheral blood mononuclear cells. The Qiagen DNeasy Blood Extraction Kit was used to extract genomic DNA from the blood cell samples. The sample consisted of PBMCs. The sequence was obtained from a man aged 50-60 years in good health and CMV-seronegative.

The sequenced DNA is TGCAGCGTTTCCTACCCAGGGAGGTACGAGCAGTACTTC. This gives the protein CSVSYPGRYEQYF. The chain is encoded by TRBV29-1 joined to TRBJ2-7; the D region possibly corresponds to TRBD2 (6 bases align). Inclusive of the bounding cysteine and phenylalanine, the CDR3 is 13 residues long. Only the CDR3 DNA stays, 39 bases, in frame from base 1. Between the V and J ends, shortened by 5 bases and 4 bases respectively, the junction contains 15 bases. For CDR1 and CDR2, the germline V gene lists SQVTM and ANQGSEA.